The 11 T cell receptor beta chains listed next were all sequenced from one sample in a study of blood T cell repertoires in COVID-19. Assay used: immunoSEQ multiplex PCR; TCRdb lists only in-frame clones, some missing. The sample records roughly 380,000 clones, around 84% being singletons. Sequencing was done on a sample of peripheral blood. The receptors were sampled from a human donor with acute or convalescent COVID-19. The donor label of this sample is uncertain.

DNA for the CDR3: TGCGCCAGCAGGTTCTTGGGGAGCAATGAGCAGTTCTTC. Its protein product is CASRFLGSNEQFF. V is TRBV4-1 and J is TRBJ2-1; D may be TRBD2 (5 bases). With 6 bases removed from V and 6 bases from J, the gap between germline ends came to 12 bases. Germline V gene sequence: CDR1 MGHRA, CDR2 YSYEKL. The CDR3 has 13 residues.

The J gene is TRBJ2-3, the V gene TRBV4-1; 9 bases fit TRBD1. Trimming removed 5 bases from V and 7 bases from J; junction bases left unmatched: 10. The germline V gene has CDR1 MGHRA and CDR2 YSYEKL. The CDR3 extends over 15 amino acids. CDR3 coding DNA: TGCGCCAGCAGCTTTGGGGGACAGGGAAAAAATACGCAGTATTTT. As protein: CASSFGGQGKNTQYF.

This chain connects TRBV19 to TRBJ2-3; 10 positions match TRBD1. The CDR3 is 17 residues long. V was pared by 1 base and J by 1 base, with 5 bases of the junction left unmatched. CDR1 LNHDA and CDR2 SQIVND come from the germline V gene (reference sequence). The CDR3 loop reads CASSIVRTGGRTDTQYF. The CDR3 DNA reads TGTGCCAGTAGTATAGTGCGGACAGGGGGTCGCACAGATACGCAGTATTTT.

This clone has more than one count but fewer than ten. J is TRBJ2-2 and V is TRBV7-9; the match to TRBD2 covers 10 bases. The CDR3 consists of 17 residues. CDR1 is SEHNR, CDR2 FQNEAQ, per germline (reference sequence). After removal of 5 bases from V and 7 bases from J, the junction contained 13 bases not matched to a gene. The DNA of the CDR3 is TGTGCCAGCAGCCGCCGCGCCAGCGGGGGGGCCGGCGGGGAGCTGTTTTTT. Its translation is CASSRRASGGAGGELFF.

The chain uses TRBV18 and TRBJ1-2; unclear D gene. V lost 3 bases, J lost 8 bases, and 7 bases lay in between. Germline values: CDR1 KGHSH, CDR2 LQKENI. This CDR3 comprises 11 residues. CDR3 DNA sequence: TGTGCCAGCTCACCGGGAGTCGGCTACACCTTC. Its translation: CASSPGVGYTF.

The sample holds a few counts of this clone. The chain joins TRBV7-9 to TRBJ1-2, with D tentatively TRBD1 (5 bases). Trimming cost V 5 bases and J 2 bases, with 15 bases left between them. This CDR3 contains 15 residues. Looked up from germline, CDR1 is SEHNR and CDR2 is FQNEAQ (reference sequence). The CDR3: CASSPHETVNYGYTF. The DNA for the CDR3 is TGTGCCAGCAGCCCCCATGAGACAGTCAACTATGGCTACACCTTC.

This chain connects TRBV18 to TRBJ2-5, with D possibly being TRBD2 (6 bases). V lost 6 bases and J lost 1, with 9 bases in between. Germline assignment: CDR1 KGHSH and CDR2 LQKENI. CDR3 length: 13 residues. CDR3: CASSGTPQETQYF. Here the CDR3 DNA reads TGTGCCAGCTCGGGGACTCCCCAAGAGACCCAGTACTTC.

The chain uses TRBV5-5 and TRBJ2-7, with TRBD1 as a possible D gene (5 bases). CDR3 size: 14 residues. V lost 9 bases and J lost 0, with 16 bases in between. Germline V lookup: CDR1 SGHKS, CDR2 YYEKEE (reference sequence). CDR3 DNA sequence: TGTGCCACCGCTCCCGACAGCCTCTCCTACGAGCAGTACTTC. Translation gives CATAPDSLSYEQYF.

The chain couples TRBV27 to TRBJ2-7, with 7 positions matching TRBD2. V was clipped by 2 bases and J by 4 bases; unmatched bases: 11. The germline V gene has CDR1 MNHEY and CDR2 SMNVEV (reference sequence). The CDR3 runs to 16 residues. This CDR3 reads CASSLLGLAEVYEQYF. For the CDR3, the DNA is TGTGCCAGCAGTTTACTGGGCCTAGCGGAGGTTTACGAGCAGTACTTC.

This chain uses TRBV30 with TRBJ2-1; TRBD2 agrees at 10 bases. CDR3 length equals 12 residues. After removal of 6 bases from V and 12 bases from J, the junction contained 8 bases not matched to a gene. Germline V gene sequence: CDR1 GTSNPN, CDR2 SVGIG (reference sequence). The CDR3 loop is CACHLSSGGQFF. The CDR3 DNA follows: TGTGCCTGCCATCTCTCTAGCGGGGGGCAGTTCTTC. The entire variable domain, with the rest obtained from reference TRBV30 and TRBJ2-1, is as follows: SQTIHQWPATLVQPVGSPLSLECTVEGTSNPNLYWYRQAAGRGLQLLFYSVGIGQISSEVPQNLSASRPQDRQFILSSKKLLLSDSGFYLCACHLSSGGQFFGPGTRLTVL.

This clone was observed a single time. This chain connects TRBV7-2 to TRBJ2-1; possibly TRBD2 for D (5 bases). The germline V and J ends were trimmed by 10 bases and 4 bases, with 11 bases remaining between them. The CDR3 runs to 12 residues. Germline CDR1 reads SGHTA; CDR2 reads FQGNSA. DNA for the CDR3: TGTGCCATCGGGGTAGCTTACAATGAGCAGTTCTTC. This encodes CAIGVAYNEQFF.